The 18 T cell receptor beta chains listed next were all sequenced from one sample in a study of shared clonotypes between healthy human individuals. TCRdb's table, derived via immunoSEQ multiplex PCR, lists solely in-frame clones and lacks some. This sample has about a million clones, with approximately 68% found just once. Source material: memory CD4+ T cells sorted from blood. Subset: CD45RA-negative fraction. The receptor source for this set is a man younger than 30 in good health.

J is TRBJ2-1 and V is TRBV6-6; TRBD1 agrees at 9 bases. Germline assignment: CDR1 MNHNY and CDR2 SVGAGI (reference sequence). CDR3 length: 16 residues. V trimming: 6 bases; J trimming: 3 bases; junction bases outside the gene matches: 9. The CDR3, as DNA: TGTGCCAGCAGCTCTACAGGGGGCAAGGACTACAATGAGCAGTTCTTC. It translates to CASSSTGGKDYNEQFF.

The V gene is TRBV9, the J gene TRBJ1-6, with D possibly TRBD1 on 6 matching bases. Germline-derived CDR1 and CDR2 are SGDLS and YYNGEE. The length of the CDR3 is 15 residues. Between the trimmed V and J ends, which lost 4 bases and 9 bases, there was a span of 17 bases. The CDR3 coding sequence is TGTGCCAGCAGCTCAGACCCGGGGGCACGTTCACCCCTCCACTTT. This gives the protein CASSSDPGARSPLHF. The entire variable domain, with the rest obtained from reference TRBV9 and TRBJ1-6, is as follows: DSGVTQTPKHLITATGQRVTLRCSPRSGDLSVYWYQQSLDQGLQFLIQYYNGEERAKGNILERFSAQQFPDLHSELNLSSLELGDSALYFCASSSDPGARSPLHFGNGTRLTVT.

The chain uses TRBV30 and TRBJ2-7; the D is unclear. V lost 2 bases to trimming and J lost 2 bases, with 4 bases between them. Germline V gene lookup returns CDR1 GTSNPN and CDR2 SVGIG (reference sequence). This CDR3 region has 11 residues. The CDR3 sequence: CAWSSPYEQYF. The CDR3, as DNA: TGTGCCTGGAGTAGTCCCTACGAGCAGTACTTC. The complete variable domain, with remaining parts taken from reference TRBV30 and TRBJ2-7, reads SQTIHQWPATLVQPVGSPLSLECTVEGTSNPNLYWYRQAAGRGLQLLFYSVGIGQISSEVPQNLSASRPQDRQFILSSKKLLLSDSGFYLCAWSSPYEQYFGPGTRLTVT.

V gene TRBV5-1 combines with J gene TRBJ2-1; D is possibly TRBD1 (5 bases). The V gene lost 2 bases and the J gene lost 4 bases, with 10 bases spanning the gap. The CDR3 runs to 14 residues. Germline values: CDR1 SGHRS, CDR2 YFSETQ. Written as DNA, the CDR3 is TGCGCCAGCAGCTTTCAGGACATATACAATGAGCAGTTCTTC. As protein: CASSFQDIYNEQFF. Complete variable domain (other parts from reference TRBV5-1 and TRBJ2-1): KAGVTQTPRYLIKTRGQQVTLSCSPISGHRSVSWYQQTPGQGLQFLFEYFSETQRNKGNFPGRFSGRQFSNSRSEMNVSTLELGDSALYLCASSFQDIYNEQFFGPGTRLTVL.

The rearrangement joins TRBV6-1 to TRBJ1-1; D may be TRBD1 (6 bases). Looked up from germline, CDR1 is MNHNS and CDR2 is SASEGT. The CDR3 loop spans 14 amino acids. The ends were cut back, 1 base at V and 4 bases at J, with 10 bases in the middle. The DNA of the CDR3 is TGTGCCAGCAGTGAAGGCCGGGGGCGCACTGAAGCTTTCTTT. Its protein is CASSEGRGRTEAFF.

The chain has TRBV5-4 and TRBJ1-2; TRBD1 aligns across 8 bases. From germline, CDR1 is SGHNT and CDR2 YYREEE (reference sequence). V gave up 3 bases and J gave up 8 bases; unmatched junction bases: 9. The CDR3 has 14 amino acids. CDR3 sequence: CASSSWDRPPGYTF. The CDR3 coding sequence is TGTGCCAGCAGCTCATGGGACAGGCCTCCCGGCTACACCTTC.

Only a few counts were recorded for this clone. The same CDR3 also results from other DNA sequences found in this sample. The V call is TRBV5-1, the J call TRBJ2-7; D not certain. The CDR3 totals 14 residues. The V gene's germline CDR1 is SGHRS and CDR2 YFSETQ. Trimming stripped 0 bases from V and 0 bases from J, with 7 bases between. The CDR3 bases are TGCGCCAGCAGCTTGGTAGGCAGCTCCTACGAGCAGTACTTC. It yields the protein CASSLVGSSYEQYF.

This chain uses TRBV14 with TRBJ1-2, with TRBD1 identical over 8 bases. This CDR3 contains 13 residues. In germline, CDR1 is SGHDN, CDR2 FVKESK. Germline trimming cut 5 bases from V and 7 bases from J; bases unmatched to any gene: 6. The CDR3, as DNA: TGTGCCAGCAGCAACCGGGACAGGAGTGGCTACACCTTC. Translating gives CASSNRDRSGYTF.

V gene TRBV27 combines with J gene TRBJ2-4, with D maybe TRBD2 (6 bases). Trimming stripped 6 bases from V and 1 base from J, with 16 bases between. The CDR3 has 16 residues. Germline V gene sequence: CDR1 MNHEY, CDR2 SMNVEV (reference sequence). CDR3 in amino acids: CASSSLGGMAKNIQYF. CDR3 nucleotide sequence: TGTGCCAGCAGCTCCCTGGGGGGTATGGCCAAAAACATTCAGTACTTC.

The chain employs TRBV10-3 and TRBJ1-2, with D unclear. Trimming took 0 bases from V and 4 from J, leaving 9 bases between them. Looked up from germline, CDR1 is ENHRY and CDR2 is SYGVKD. This CDR3 region has 14 residues. The CDR3 nucleotides are TGTGCCATCAGTGAGTCGATAGGAGGCTATGGCTACACCTTC. It encodes CAISESIGGYGYTF.

A note on this clone: The identical CDR3 is also encoded by other nucleotide sequences in the sample. The chain employs TRBV5-1 and TRBJ2-2; D is unresolved. Per the germline V gene, CDR1 is SGHRS and CDR2 is YFSETQ. The CDR3 is 15 residues long. V lost 2 bases and J 1 base, leaving 9 bases between the germline ends. The CDR3 loop reads CASSLGRVNTGELFF. In DNA, the CDR3 is TGCGCCAGCAGCTTAGGACGGGTGAACACCGGGGAGCTGTTTTTT.

This sequence joins TRBV15 and TRBJ2-1; 8 bases fit TRBD2. The germline V gene has CDR1 LNHNV and CDR2 YYDKDF (reference sequence). After removal of 2 bases from V and 2 bases from J, the junction contained 8 bases not matched to a gene. The CDR3 sequence is 17 residues long. CDR3 coding DNA: TGTGCCACCAGCAGACAAACGAGCGGGAGTACCTACAATGAGCAGTTCTTC. Translation gives CATSRQTSGSTYNEQFF.

The chain combines TRBV6-1 with TRBJ2-7; D possibly uses TRBD1 or TRBD2 (5 bases each). This CDR3 spans 14 amino acids. Trimming left V 10 bases short and J 3 bases short, with 19 bases between. The germline V gene has CDR1 MNHNS and CDR2 SASEGT. As DNA, the CDR3 is TGTGCCACCCATTTACCGGGACCACTCTACGAGCAGTACTTC. Encoded protein: CATHLPGPLYEQYF.

The chain recombines TRBV11-3 with TRBJ2-4, with no clear D. V lost 2 bases to trimming and J lost 5 bases, with 7 bases between them. Per the germline V gene, CDR1 is SGHNT and CDR2 is YENEEA. The CDR3 totals 13 residues. The CDR3 is CASSLNRENIQYF. The CDR3 region has the DNA TGTGCCAGCAGCTTAAACAGAGAAAACATTCAGTACTTC.

This chain links TRBV9 with TRBJ2-7, with D unresolved. CDR3 length equals 16 residues. V lost 3 bases and J lost 6, with 22 bases in between. Germline CDR1 and CDR2: SGDLS and YYNGEE. CDR3 sequence reads: CASSASSDPRLGEQYF. CDR3 coding DNA: TGTGCCAGCAGCGCTTCTTCGGACCCCCGTCTTGGCGAGCAGTACTTC.

This clone was observed a few times. The chain links TRBV11-2 to TRBJ2-5, with TRBD1 matching 8 bases. The ends lost 3 bases at V and 5 bases at J; junction bases unmatched: 8. Germline CDR1 and CDR2: SGHAT and FQNNGV. The CDR3 is made up of 15 amino acids. The CDR3 DNA follows: TGTGCCAGCAGCTTCTTTACCCAGGGGGCCGAGACCCAGTACTTC. Encoded protein: CASSFFTQGAETQYF.

The V gene is TRBV10-3, the J gene TRBJ1-5, with D hard to call. Germline CDR1 ENHRY, CDR2 SYGVKD. The CDR3 consists of 13 residues. Deletions cut 0 bases from V and 6 bases from J, with 6 bases between. CDR3 in DNA: TGTGCCATCAGTGAGTCATCGGCTCAGCCCCAGCATTTT. Translated, it gives CAISESSAQPQHF.

The chain uses TRBV15 and TRBJ2-3; D uncertain. Per germline, CDR1 LNHNV and CDR2 YYDKDF (reference sequence). The ends were cut back, 0 bases at V and 6 bases at J, with 7 bases in the middle. CDR3 length: 13 amino acids. Here the CDR3 DNA reads TGTGCCACCAGCAGAGATAAATCGGATACGCAGTATTTT. Protein: CATSRDKSDTQYF.